The source of this T cell receptor (beta chain) is a study of identical twins (dated by TCRdb to 2016 to 2017). Notes on the research overall: To test whether fetal clonotypes persist, this study deep-sequenced TCR alpha and beta repertoires from monozygotic twins, from unrelated adults of various ages, and from cord blood. To rule out contamination, the twin experiments were replicated at different times with different library preparation protocols. Paper-wide results and their limitations: Conclusions relied on cross-sectional statistical analysis, since the same donors could not be followed over many years. Invariant T cells such as MAIT and iNKT could partly confound zero-insertion analyses, although diverse VJ usage argued against such confounding for most clonotypes. A weaker excess of twin sharing was found in beta out-of-frame sequences because the signal-to-noise ratio was lowered by fewer shared sequences. Out-of-frame TCR alpha sharing in monozygotic twins was systematically underestimated by recombination models, whereas sharing between unrelated individuals was in agreement with the recombination models. Compared with coincidental sharing between unrelated individuals, out-of-frame TCR alpha sequences shared between twins had an excess of sequences with low generation probability. Abundant cord blood beta clonotypes had fewer insertions, young adult naive repertoires showed a similar but weaker trend, and memory repertoires showed no such trend.

This clonotype was detected only a few times. No antigen is known for it. Base quality data are lacking; no much larger clone is found one base away. Relative to germline, V is 5 bases shorter and J is 0 bases shorter, with 13 bases between their ends. Reading from cysteine to phenylalanine, the CDR3 counts 14 amino acids. Only CDR3 DNA is held: 42 bases, read in frame from base 1. For CDR1 and CDR2, the germline V gene (reference sequence) lists DFQATT and SNEGSKA. Libraries came from 5' RACE. The run used an Illumina HiSeq 2000. Template switching introduced a universal primer binding site; the final cDNA contained a unique molecular identifier, enabling accurate counting of TCR cDNA molecules. First-strand cDNA for TCR alpha and beta chains was synthesized from specific primers in the conserved constant-segment region. To control for contamination, every cDNA library carried two barcodes: a SMART-Mk sample barcode plus Illumina barcodes. TruSeq adapter sequences and Illumina sample barcodes were added in two successive PCR steps. TCR alpha and beta cDNA libraries were sequenced on the Illumina HiSeq platform with custom primers. For the original study's pipeline: Unique molecular identifiers were extracted from raw reads with MiGEC, and CDR3 positions were determined with MiXCR. Recombination models were inferred per individual with the repgenHMM and IGoR tools using an EM algorithm. Shared clonotype analysis was performed with the tcR package in R, normalizing sharing by the product of cloneset sizes. To study raw recombination free of thymic and clonal selection effects, out-of-frame nonproductive sequences were analyzed. Clones were called with MiXCR by TCRdb after fastp trimmed the public reads at Q25, and only in-frame beta chains were retained. CDR3 protein sequences are deduplicated, and each keeps its most common genes and DNA. TCRdb, not the authors, supplied the V and J calls. In this sample the table shows about 240,000 distinct CDR3 sequences, about 12% of which occur a single time. The ten largest clones represent 3.5% to 4.5% of the sample.

Only healthy Caucasian donors were included. The twin cohort comprised three pairs of female monozygotic twins, all aged roughly 18 to 30 years. Miltenyi CD45RO+ enrichment and human naive T-cell isolation kits were used to isolate memory (CD45RO+) and naive T cells from PBMC. These same data were also listed under a study on yellow fever vaccine responses in identical twins. Drawing on the second study: According to the authors, the vaccine-induced T cell response in identical twins seemed to be partly convergent and partly specific to each individual. The study precisely tracked vaccine-responding T cell clones in identical twins.

The material sequenced was memory (CD45RO+) T cells sorted from blood. The cell subset or site label corresponds to: CD45RO+ enriched T cells. This receptor was identified in a young woman in good health. The rearranged chain carries TRBV20-1 and TRBJ1-1; confidence is insufficient to name the D gene. The CDR3 protein is CSASGVRMNTEAFF. The base sequence is TGCAGTGCTTCTGGGGTGAGGATGAACACTGAAGCTTTCTTT.